This record covers a single TCR beta chain. What it recognizes is unknown. In the PCR, 60 Vbeta and 13 Jbeta primers were used. Method: immunoSEQ multiplex PCR; TCRdb's copy keeps in-frame clones and lacks some. This repertoire comprises about 25,000 clones; its ten largest clones make up roughly a sixth. This sample is part of a study of cytomegalovirus exposure and HLA in healthy donors. Study conclusions and caveats: Later findings reportedly placed an Asian-associated ancestry cluster below the approximately 630-donor mean for N-insertions. The investigators catalogued 164 TCR beta chains as cytomegalovirus-associated. Most CMV-associated TCR beta chains appeared HLA-restricted in a later analysis.

The V gene's germline CDR1 is MGHDK and CDR2 SYGVNS. The CDR3 extends over 13 amino acids. The trim removed 5 bases at V and 7 bases at J, leaving 4 bases unmatched. The sequence was obtained from a male donor in good health and CMV-seropositive. The sequenced sample was PBMCs. The chain links TRBV25-1 to TRBJ1-1; TRBD1 matches at 10 bases. DNA of the CDR3: TGTGCCAGCAGTCCTGGACAGGGGGTTGAAGCTTTCTTT. Amino acid sequence: CASSPGQGVEAFF.